A selection of T cell receptor beta chains follows, all from one sample in a study of CD8+CD57+ T cells in acquired aplastic anemia. One entry per CDR3 protein results from TCRdb running MiXCR on the reads. The repertoire holds under 200,000 distinct CDR3 sequences, with 40% to 55% as singletons. The sample was sorted CD4+, CD8+, or CD8+CD57+ T cells (not recorded which) from PBMCs. All receptors derive from a human donor with aplastic anemia. CDR3s include the opening cysteine and the closing phenylalanine or tryptophan. D genes are given only for firm matches. Where a row states a size, it is once, few, many or the class of an expanded clone; other rows omit it.

TGTGCCACCAGTGGTAGCGGGAATCGGGATACGCAGTATTTT	CATSGSGNRDTQYF	many	TRBD2	TRBV24-1	TRBJ2-3
TGTGCCAGCAGCCGTGATCCTAGCGGGGGGAATAACTTC	CASSRDPSGGNNF	NA	TRBD2	TRBV6-1	TRBJ2-5
TGTGCCAGCAGCCGGTCTTCATGGCACGAGCAGCACTTC	CASSRSSWHEQHF	NA	NA	TRBV9	TRBJ2-7
TGTGCCAGTAGTATTGGGACAAGGGGAAATCAGCCCCAGCATTTT	CASSIGTRGNQPQHF	NA	NA	TRBV19	TRBJ1-5
TGTGCCAGCAGCGAGACTAGTTCCCAAGAGACCCAGTACTTC	CASSETSSQETQYF	few	NA	TRBV7-2	TRBJ2-5
TGTGCCAGCAGACGGGAGGGGTTAAACTATGGCTACACCTTC	CASRREGLNYGYTF	many	NA	TRBV12-3/TRBV12-4	TRBJ1-2
TGTGCCAGCAGTGAAGGACTAGCGGAAGAGACCCAGTACTTC	CASSEGLAEETQYF	few	TRBD2	TRBV2	TRBJ2-5
TGTGCCAGCTTGGGCCGGACTAGCGGGAAAGGGACCCAGTACTTC	CASLGRTSGKGTQYF	many	TRBD2	TRBV2	TRBJ2-5
TGTGCCAGCAGCCGACAGGGCCTTGAGAACGTCCTGACTTTC	CASSRQGLENVLTF	NA	TRBD1	TRBV7-9	TRBJ2-6
TGCGCCAGCAGTGAAACCGGACTAGCGGGAGTTTCTGATACGCAGTATTTT	CASSETGLAGVSDTQYF	many	TRBD2	TRBV10-1	TRBJ2-3
TGCGCCAGCAGTGATTGGGGCAGGGACACTGAAGCTTTCTTT	CASSDWGRDTEAFF	NA	NA	TRBV10-1	TRBJ1-1
TGTGCCAGCAGCCTTGTAATGGATACGCAGTATTTT	CASSLVMDTQYF	many	NA	TRBV12-3/TRBV12-4	TRBJ2-3
TGTGCCAGTAGTATCGGGAAATCCTACGAGCAGTACTTC	CASSIGKSYEQYF	few	NA	TRBV19	TRBJ2-7
TGCGCCAGCAGCTTGCAACCTAGCGGGAGGGCCAATGAGCAGTTCTTC	CASSLQPSGRANEQFF	many	TRBD2	TRBV5-1	TRBJ2-1
TGCGCCAGCAGCACGTTTACCGGGGCGACGAACACTGAAGCTTTCTTT	CASSTFTGATNTEAFF	many	NA	TRBV5-1	TRBJ1-1
TGTGCCAGCAGCAACCCCGGAGGGCCAGAATCGCGCGAGCAGTACTTC	CASSNPGGPESREQYF	NA	NA	TRBV7-2	TRBJ2-7
TGCAGTGCTAGGCGTAGGGGGGCGGGTGGTAGTGGGGCCAACGTCCTGACTTTC	CSARRRGAGGSGANVLTF	once	NA	TRBV20-1	TRBJ2-6
TGTGCCAGCAGTGAATTTCAGGGGGCCAGATCACCCCTCCACTTT	CASSEFQGARSPLHF	NA	TRBD1	TRBV2	TRBJ1-6